Below, 3 T cell receptor beta chains from the same sample are listed, as sequenced in a study of T cells in Graves' hyperthyroidism and ophthalmopathy. The source material, RNA transcripts, was used to amplify TCR beta CDR3 regions. The TCR CDR3 was amplified in a first-round RT-PCR using the HTBI primer set. One entry per CDR3 protein results from TCRdb running MiXCR on the multiplex PCR reads. The sample lists about 480,000 distinct CDR3 sequences, about 22% occurring once. The sequenced sample consisted of blood. All receptors derive from a woman aged 70-85 years with Graves' ophthalmopathy.

The genes are TRBV20-1 and TRBJ2-1, with D possibly being TRBD2 (7 bases). There are 17 residues in the CDR3. Germline CDR1 is DFQATT and CDR2 is SNEGSKA (reference sequence). Trimming left V 3 bases short and J 3 bases short, with 21 bases between. The CDR3 DNA sequence: TGCAGTGCTAGTGGTGCTTCTGGGGGCGGGAGCTACAATGAGCAGTTCTTC. It is translated as CSASGASGGGSYNEQFF.

There are a few counts of this clonotype. The chain's CDR3 is CASSGGEQGASGGYTF. In nucleotides, the CDR3 is TGTGCCAGCAGTGGGGGGGAACAGGGGGCGTCGGGTGGCTACACCTTC. The genes are TRBV28 and TRBJ1-2; 9 nucleotides match TRBD1. The junction had 14 bases not matched to a gene; V was cut back by 5 bases and J by 7 bases. The CDR3 extends over 16 amino acids. Germline V gene sequence: CDR1 MDHEN, CDR2 SYDVKM.

In the case of this clonotype: A much larger clone differs from this one at a single base, so this may be a read error. The V gene is TRBV6-1, the J gene TRBJ2-5; 14 positions agree with TRBD2. There are 14 residues in the CDR3. The ends lost 6 bases at V and 3 bases at J; junction bases unmatched: 0. CDR1 is MNHNS and CDR2 is SASEGT in the germline V gene. CDR3 DNA sequence: TGTGCCAGCAGGGGACTAGCGGGAGAAGAGACCCAGTACTTC. Translation gives CASRGLAGEETQYF.